The clone carrying this T cell receptor beta chain showed up just a few times. Its antigen remains unidentified. The sample comes from a study of T cell repertoires in cytomegalovirus infection. MiXCR, run by TCRdb on the reads, gives a single entry per CDR3 protein. The sample records 450,000 to 600,000 distinct CDR3 sequences, roughly 34% being singletons. The CDR3 has 15 amino acids. Germline V gene lookup returns CDR1 LNHDA and CDR2 SQIVND (reference sequence). V was cut by 3 bases and J by 5 bases, with 16 bases left in between. The specimen was cultured PBMCs, collected from culture after CMV antigen stimulation. This chain joins TRBV19 and TRBJ1-2, with D perhaps TRBD1 (6 bases). The TCR originated in a human donor in good health (CMV status not recorded). Some clones in this sample may be carry-over from other donors' samples. This CDR3 reads CASSIGQRVEYGYTF. The CDR3 bases are TGTGCCAGTAGTATCGGACAGCGCGTAGAGTATGGCTACACCTTC.